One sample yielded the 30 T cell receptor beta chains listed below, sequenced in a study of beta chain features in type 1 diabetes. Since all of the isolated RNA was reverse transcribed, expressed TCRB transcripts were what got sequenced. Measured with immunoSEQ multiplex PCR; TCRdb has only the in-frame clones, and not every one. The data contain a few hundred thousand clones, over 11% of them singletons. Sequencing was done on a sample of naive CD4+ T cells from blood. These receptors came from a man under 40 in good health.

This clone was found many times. The CDR3 nucleotides are TGTGCCTGGAGTGTACTAGCGGGAGTAGGGAAGACCCAGTACTTC. Translating gives CAWSVLAGVGKTQYF. The chain recombines TRBV30 with TRBJ2-5, with TRBD2 identical over 11 bases. The CDR3 has 15 amino acids. The J segment lost 6 bases and the V segment lost 0 bases, leaving 6 bases of the junction unmatched. Germline CDR1 reads GTSNPN; CDR2 reads SVGIG (reference sequence).

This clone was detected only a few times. CDR3 residues: CASRGTSGTYEQYV. The DNA of the CDR3 is TGTGCCAGCAGGGGGACTAGCGGAACCTACGAGCAGTACGTC. This chain links TRBV27 with TRBJ2-7, with 11 bases fitting TRBD2. The CDR3 length is 14 residues. Germline-derived CDR1 and CDR2 are MNHEY and SMNVEV (reference sequence). The ends lost 6 bases at V and 2 bases at J; junction bases unmatched: 3.

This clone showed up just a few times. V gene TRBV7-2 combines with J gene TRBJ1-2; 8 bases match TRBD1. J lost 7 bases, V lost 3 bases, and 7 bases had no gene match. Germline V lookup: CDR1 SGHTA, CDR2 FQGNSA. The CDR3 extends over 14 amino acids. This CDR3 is CASSFRQGSAGYTF. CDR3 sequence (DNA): TGTGCCAGCAGCTTCCGACAGGGGTCAGCTGGCTACACCTTC.

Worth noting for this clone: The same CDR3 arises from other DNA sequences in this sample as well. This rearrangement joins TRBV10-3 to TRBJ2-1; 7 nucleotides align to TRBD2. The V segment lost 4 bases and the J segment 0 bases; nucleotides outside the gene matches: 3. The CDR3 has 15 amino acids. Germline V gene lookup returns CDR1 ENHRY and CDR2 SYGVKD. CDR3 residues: CAISVAGSSYNEQFF. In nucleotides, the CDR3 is TGTGCCATCAGTGTAGCGGGTAGCTCCTACAATGAGCAGTTCTTC.

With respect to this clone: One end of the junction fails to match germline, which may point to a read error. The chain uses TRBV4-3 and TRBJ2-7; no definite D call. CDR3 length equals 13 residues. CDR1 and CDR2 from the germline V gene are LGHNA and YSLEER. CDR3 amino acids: CASSQDSQAPSIF. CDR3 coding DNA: TGCGCCAGCAGCCAAGATAGCCAGGCCCCGTCGATCTTC.

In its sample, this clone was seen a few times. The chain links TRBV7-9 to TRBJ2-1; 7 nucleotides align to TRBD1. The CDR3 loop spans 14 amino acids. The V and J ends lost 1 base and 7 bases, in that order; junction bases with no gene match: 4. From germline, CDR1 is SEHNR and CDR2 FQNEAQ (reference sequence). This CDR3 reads CASSLGNRGNEQFF. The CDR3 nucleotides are TGTGCCAGCAGCTTAGGGAACAGGGGTAATGAGCAGTTCTTC.

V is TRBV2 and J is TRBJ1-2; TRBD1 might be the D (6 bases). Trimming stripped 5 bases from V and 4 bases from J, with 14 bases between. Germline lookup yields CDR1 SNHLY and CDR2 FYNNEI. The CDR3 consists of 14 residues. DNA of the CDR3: TGTGCCAGCAGTCCTGGTAGAGGGGGCTATGGCTACACCTTC. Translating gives CASSPGRGGYGYTF.

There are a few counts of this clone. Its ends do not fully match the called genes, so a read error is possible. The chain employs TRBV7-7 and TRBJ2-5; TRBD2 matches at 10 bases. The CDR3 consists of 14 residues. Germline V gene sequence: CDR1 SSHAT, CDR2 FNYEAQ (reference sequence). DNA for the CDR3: TGTGCTAGCAGTCCCAGCGGGAGGGAAGAGACCCAGTACTTC. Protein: CASSPSGREETQYF.

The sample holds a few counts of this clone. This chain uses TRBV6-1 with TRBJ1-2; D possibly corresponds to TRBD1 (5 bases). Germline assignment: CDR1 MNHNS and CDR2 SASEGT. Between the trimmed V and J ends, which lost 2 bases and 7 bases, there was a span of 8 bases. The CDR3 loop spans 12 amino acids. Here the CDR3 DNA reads TGTGCCAGCAGTGAACAGGGCGGTGGCTACACCTTC. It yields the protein CASSEQGGGYTF.

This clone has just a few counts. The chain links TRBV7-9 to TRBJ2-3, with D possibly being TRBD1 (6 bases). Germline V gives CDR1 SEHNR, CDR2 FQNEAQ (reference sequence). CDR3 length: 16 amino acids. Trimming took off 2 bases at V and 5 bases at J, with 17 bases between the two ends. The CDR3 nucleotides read TGTGCCAGCAGCTTACTCTACAGGGTTCGAGAAGATACGCAGTATTTT. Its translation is CASSLLYRVREDTQYF. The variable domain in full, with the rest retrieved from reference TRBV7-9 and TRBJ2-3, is DTGVSQNPRHKITKRGQNVTFRCDPISEHNRLYWYRQTLGQGPEFLTYFQNEAQLEKSRLLSDRFSAERPKGSFSTLEIQRTEQGDSAMYLCASSLLYRVREDTQYFGPGTRLTVL.

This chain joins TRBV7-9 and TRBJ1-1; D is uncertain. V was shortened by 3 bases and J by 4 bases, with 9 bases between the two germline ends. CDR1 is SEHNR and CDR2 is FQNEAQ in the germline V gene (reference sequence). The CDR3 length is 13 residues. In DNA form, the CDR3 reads TGTGCCAGCAGCTTCCAATCCGGCACTGAAGCTTTCTTT. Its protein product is CASSFQSGTEAFF. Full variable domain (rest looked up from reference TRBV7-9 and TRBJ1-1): DTGVSQNPRHKITKRGQNVTFRCDPISEHNRLYWYRQTLGQGPEFLTYFQNEAQLEKSRLLSDRFSAERPKGSFSTLEIQRTEQGDSAMYLCASSFQSGTEAFFGQGTRLTVV.

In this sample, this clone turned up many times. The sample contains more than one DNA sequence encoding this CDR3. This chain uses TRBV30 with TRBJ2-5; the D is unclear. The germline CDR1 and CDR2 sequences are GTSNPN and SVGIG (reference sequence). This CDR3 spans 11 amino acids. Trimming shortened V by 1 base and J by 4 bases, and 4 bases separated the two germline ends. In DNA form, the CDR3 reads TGTGCCTGGAGTGGGCGAGAGACCCAGTACTTC. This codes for CAWSGRETQYF.

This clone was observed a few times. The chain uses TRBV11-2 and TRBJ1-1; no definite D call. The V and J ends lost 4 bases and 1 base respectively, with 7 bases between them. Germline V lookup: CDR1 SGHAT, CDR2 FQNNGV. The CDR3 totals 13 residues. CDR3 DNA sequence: TGTGCCAGCAGCTCTTTAAAGAACACTGAAGCTTTCTTT. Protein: CASSSLKNTEAFF. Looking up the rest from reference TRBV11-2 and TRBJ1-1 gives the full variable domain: EAGVAQSPRYKIIEKRQSVAFWCNPISGHATLYWYQQILGQGPKLLIQFQNNGVVDDSQLPKDRFSAERLKGVDSTLKIQPAKLEDSAVYLCASSSLKNTEAFFGQGTRLTVV.

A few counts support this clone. The CDR3: CASSVQEGSHIQYF. The CDR3 coding sequence is TGTGCCAGCAGCGTCCAGGAGGGGAGTCACATTCAGTACTTC. J is TRBJ2-4 and V is TRBV9, with D possibly TRBD2 on 6 matching bases. Trimming shortened V by 2 bases and J by 8 bases, and 14 bases separated the two germline ends. The CDR3 spans 14 residues. The germline CDR1 and CDR2 sequences are SGDLS and YYNGEE. Full variable domain (rest looked up from reference TRBV9 and TRBJ2-4): DSGVTQTPKHLITATGQRVTLRCSPRSGDLSVYWYQQSLDQGLQFLIQYYNGEERAKGNILERFSAQQFPDLHSELNLSSLELGDSALYFCASSVQEGSHIQYFGAGTRLSVL.

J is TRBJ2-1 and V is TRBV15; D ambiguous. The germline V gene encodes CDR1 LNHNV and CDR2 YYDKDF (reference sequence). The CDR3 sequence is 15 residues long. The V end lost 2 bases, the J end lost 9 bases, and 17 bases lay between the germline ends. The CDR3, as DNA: TGTGCCACCAGCAGAAAACCTAGAAACGTTGGTGAGCAGTTCTTC. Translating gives CATSRKPRNVGEQFF.

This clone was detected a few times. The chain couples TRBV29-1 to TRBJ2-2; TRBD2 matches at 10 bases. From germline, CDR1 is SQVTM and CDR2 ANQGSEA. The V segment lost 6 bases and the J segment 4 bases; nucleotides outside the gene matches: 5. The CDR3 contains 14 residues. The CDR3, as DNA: TGCAGCGTGAGAATAGCGGGGGGCACCGGGGAGCTGTTTTTT. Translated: CSVRIAGGTGELFF.

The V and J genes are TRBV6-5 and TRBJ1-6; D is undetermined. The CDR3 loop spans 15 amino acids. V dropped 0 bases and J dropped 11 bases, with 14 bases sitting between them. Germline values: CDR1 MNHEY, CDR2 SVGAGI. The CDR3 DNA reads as TGTGCCAGCAGTTACTCCAGCCCAGTCGCGGCACCCCTCCACTTT. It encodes CASSYSSPVAAPLHF.

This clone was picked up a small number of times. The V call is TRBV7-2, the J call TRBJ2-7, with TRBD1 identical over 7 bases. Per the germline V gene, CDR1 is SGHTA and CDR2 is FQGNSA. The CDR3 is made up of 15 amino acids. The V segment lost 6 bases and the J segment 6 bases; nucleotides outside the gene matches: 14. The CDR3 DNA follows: TGTGCCAGCAGAAAATTCGACAGGGTTTTCGCCGAGCAGTACTTC. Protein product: CASRKFDRVFAEQYF.

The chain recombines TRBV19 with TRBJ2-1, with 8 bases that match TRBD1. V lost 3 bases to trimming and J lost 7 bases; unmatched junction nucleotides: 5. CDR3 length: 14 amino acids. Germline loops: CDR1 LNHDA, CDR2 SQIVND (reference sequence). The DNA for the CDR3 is TGTGCCAGTAGTATTTGGACAGGGTTGAATGAGCAGTTCTTC. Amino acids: CASSIWTGLNEQFF.

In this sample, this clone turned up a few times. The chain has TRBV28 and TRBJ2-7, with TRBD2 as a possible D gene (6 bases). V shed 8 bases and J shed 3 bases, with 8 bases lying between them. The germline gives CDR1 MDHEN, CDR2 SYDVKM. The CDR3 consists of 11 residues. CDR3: CASGTRYEQYV. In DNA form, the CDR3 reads TGTGCCAGCGGGACTCGCTACGAGCAGTACGTC.

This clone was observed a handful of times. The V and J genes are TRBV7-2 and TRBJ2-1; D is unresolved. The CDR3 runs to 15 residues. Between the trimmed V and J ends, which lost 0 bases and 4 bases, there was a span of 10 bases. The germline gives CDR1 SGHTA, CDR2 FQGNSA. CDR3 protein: CASSLAVAAYNEQFF. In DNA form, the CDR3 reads TGTGCCAGCAGCTTAGCGGTGGCCGCTTACAATGAGCAGTTCTTC.

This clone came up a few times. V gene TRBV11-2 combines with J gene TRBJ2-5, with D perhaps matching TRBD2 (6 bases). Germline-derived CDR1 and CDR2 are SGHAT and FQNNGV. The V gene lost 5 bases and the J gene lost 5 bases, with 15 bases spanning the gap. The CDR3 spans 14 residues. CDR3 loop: CASSPTTSRETQYF. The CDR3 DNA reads TGTGCCAGCAGCCCCACCACTAGCAGGGAGACCCAGTACTTC.

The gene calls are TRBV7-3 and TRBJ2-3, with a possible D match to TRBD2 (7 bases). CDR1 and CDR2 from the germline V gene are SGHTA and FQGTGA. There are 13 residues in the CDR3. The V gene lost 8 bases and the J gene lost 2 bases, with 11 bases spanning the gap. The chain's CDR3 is CASGGGFTDTQYF. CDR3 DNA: TGTGCCAGCGGCGGGGGCTTCACAGATACGCAGTATTTT.

The CDR3 loop is CASSAFTGGEQYV. CDR3 coding DNA: TGTGCCAGCAGTGCCTTTACCGGAGGAGAGCAGTACGTC. The chain combines TRBV6-5 with TRBJ2-7, with a tentative D call TRBD2 (5 bases). With 5 bases removed from V and 7 bases from J, the gap between germline ends came to 15 bases. The germline gives CDR1 MNHEY, CDR2 SVGAGI. CDR3 size: 13 residues.

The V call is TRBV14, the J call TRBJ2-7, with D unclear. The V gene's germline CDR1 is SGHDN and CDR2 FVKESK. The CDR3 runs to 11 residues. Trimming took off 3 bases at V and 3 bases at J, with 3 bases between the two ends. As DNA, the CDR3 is TGTGCCAGCAGCCATGACTACGAGCAGTACTTC. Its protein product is CASSHDYEQYF.

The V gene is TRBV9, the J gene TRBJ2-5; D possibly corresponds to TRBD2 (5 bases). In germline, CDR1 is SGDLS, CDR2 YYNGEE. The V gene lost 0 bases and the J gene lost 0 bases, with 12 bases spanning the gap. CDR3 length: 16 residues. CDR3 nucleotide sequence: TGTGCCAGCAGCGTAGGGGTGCGGGCCAACCAAGAGACCCAGTACTTC. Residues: CASSVGVRANQETQYF.

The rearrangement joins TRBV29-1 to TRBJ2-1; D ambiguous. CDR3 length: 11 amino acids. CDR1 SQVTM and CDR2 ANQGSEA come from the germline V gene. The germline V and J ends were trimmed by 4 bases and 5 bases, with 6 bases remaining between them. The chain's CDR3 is CSVALHNEQFF. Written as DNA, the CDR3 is TGCAGCGTTGCCCTTCACAATGAGCAGTTCTTC.

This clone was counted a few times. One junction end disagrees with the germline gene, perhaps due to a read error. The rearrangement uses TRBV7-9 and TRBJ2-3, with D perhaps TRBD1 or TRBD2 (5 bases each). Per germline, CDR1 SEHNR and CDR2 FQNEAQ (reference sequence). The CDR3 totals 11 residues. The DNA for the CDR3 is TGTGCCAGCAGCTCAGGGACCCGCTCGGATTTT. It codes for CASSSGTRSDF.

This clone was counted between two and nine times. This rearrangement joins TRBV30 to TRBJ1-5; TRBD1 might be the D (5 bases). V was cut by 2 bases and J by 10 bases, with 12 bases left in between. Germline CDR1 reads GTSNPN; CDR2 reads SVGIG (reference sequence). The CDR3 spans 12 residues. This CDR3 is CAWSPSGGPQHF. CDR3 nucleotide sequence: TGTGCCTGGAGTCCGTCGGGGGGACCCCAGCATTTT.

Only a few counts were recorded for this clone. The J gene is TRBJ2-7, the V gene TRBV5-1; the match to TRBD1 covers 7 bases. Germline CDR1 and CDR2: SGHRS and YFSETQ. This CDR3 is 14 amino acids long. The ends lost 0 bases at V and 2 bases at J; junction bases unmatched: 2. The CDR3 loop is CASSLGQGAYEQYF. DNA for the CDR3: TGCGCCAGCAGCTTGGGTCAGGGGGCCTACGAGCAGTACTTC.